This T cell receptor beta chain was found in a study of beta chain features in type 1 diabetes. Study observations and caveats: The influence of HLA type on TCRB rearrangement stayed undetermined.

Germline CDR1 SNHLY, CDR2 FYNNEI. CDR3 size: 14 residues. Trimming removed 3 bases at V and 4 bases at J, with 10 bases between. The sequenced template was cDNA made from the entire isolated RNA. This table comes from immunoSEQ multiplex PCR, and its TCRdb copy is limited to in-frame clones, with some not included. The data hold around 500,000 clones, with approximately 10% observed a single time. This clone was detected only a few times. Its antigen is not known. This TCR was recovered from a woman aged 18 to 35 in good health. Sequencing used naive CD4+ T cells from blood. This chain joins TRBV2 and TRBJ1-5; perhaps TRBD1 as D (5 bases). CDR3 amino acids: CASSDRVGNQPQHF. As DNA, the CDR3 is TGTGCCAGCAGTGACAGGGTTGGGAATCAGCCCCAGCATTTT.